These 6 T cell receptor beta chains were sequenced from one sample in a study of blood T cell repertoires in COVID-19. Measured with immunoSEQ multiplex PCR; TCRdb has only the in-frame clones, and not every one. The sample yields approximately 450,000 clones, around nine tenths seen once. Material: peripheral blood. The receptors were gathered from a woman aged 30 to 39 with acute or convalescent COVID-19.

DNA of the CDR3: TGTGCCACCGACAGGGATTCCTACGAGCAGTACTTC. This translates into CATDRDSYEQYF. This sequence joins TRBV6-5 and TRBJ2-7; 7 bases align to TRBD1. The CDR3 contains 12 residues. V shed 10 bases, J shed 1 base, and the junction held 4 bases outside the gene matches. Germline CDR1 is MNHEY and CDR2 is SVGAGI.

This clone was counted between two and nine times. This chain links TRBV11-2 with TRBJ1-1; D call uncertain. The germline V gene has CDR1 SGHAT and CDR2 FQNNGV. Trimming removed 5 bases from V and 4 bases from J, with 8 bases in between. There are 12 residues in the CDR3. CDR3 loop: CASSAGGTEAFF. The CDR3 region has the DNA TGTGCCAGCAGCGCGGGAGGCACTGAAGCTTTCTTT.

V gene TRBV6-2 or TRBV6-3 combines with J gene TRBJ2-1, with 8 bases identical to TRBD2. Per the germline V gene, CDR1 is MNHEY and CDR2 is SVGEGT. V shed 2 bases, J shed 0 bases, and the junction held 3 bases outside the gene matches. There are 16 residues in the CDR3. CDR3 DNA: TGTGCCAGCAGTTACAGCGGGGGCAGCTCCTACAATGAGCAGTTCTTC. This encodes CASSYSGGSSYNEQFF.

This clone has ten or more counts. This chain uses TRBV25-1 with TRBJ2-1; D is unclear. CDR1 is MGHDK, CDR2 SYGVNS, per germline. This CDR3 comprises 11 residues. V was cut by 11 bases and J by 8 bases, with 13 bases left in between. For the CDR3, the DNA is TGTGCCTCCGCGAGCTTTTATGAGCAGTTCTTC. It is translated as CASASFYEQFF.

The chain employs TRBV7-8 and TRBJ2-7, with 8 bases fitting TRBD1. V lost 4 bases and J lost 2; bases outside the gene matches: 7. Germline CDR1 reads SGHVS; CDR2 reads FQNEAQ. The CDR3 is made up of 15 amino acids. The CDR3 DNA reads as TGTGCCAGCAGCTCCGACAGGGGCCAAACCTACGAGCAGTACTTC. Protein: CASSSDRGQTYEQYF.

The chain carries TRBV18 and TRBJ1-3; D is perhaps TRBD1 (6 bases). V lost 4 bases and J lost 0, with 13 bases in between. The germline V gene encodes CDR1 KGHSH and CDR2 LQKENI. The length of the CDR3 is 16 residues. The CDR3 DNA reads as TGTGCCAGCTCACTTCCGACAGGTGCCTCTGGAAACACCATATATTTT. Translated, it gives CASSLPTGASGNTIYF.